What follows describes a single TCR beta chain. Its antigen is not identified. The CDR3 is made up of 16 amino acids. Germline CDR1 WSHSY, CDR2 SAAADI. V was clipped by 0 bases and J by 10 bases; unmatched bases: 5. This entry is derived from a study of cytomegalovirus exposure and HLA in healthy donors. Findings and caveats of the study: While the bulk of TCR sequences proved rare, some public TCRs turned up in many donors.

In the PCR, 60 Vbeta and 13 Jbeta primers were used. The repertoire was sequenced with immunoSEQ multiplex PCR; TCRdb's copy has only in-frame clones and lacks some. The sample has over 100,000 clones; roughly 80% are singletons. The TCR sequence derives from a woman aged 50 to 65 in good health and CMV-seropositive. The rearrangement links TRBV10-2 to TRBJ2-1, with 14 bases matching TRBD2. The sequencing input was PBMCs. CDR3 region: CASSESTSGRAEEQFF. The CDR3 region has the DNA TGCGCCAGCAGTGAGTCGACTAGCGGGAGGGCCGAAGAGCAGTTCTTC.